This T cell receptor (beta chain) appears in the sequencing data of a study of STAT3 mutations in large granular lymphocyte leukemia. The CDR3 consists of 14 residues. Germline assignment: CDR1 MNHEY and CDR2 SVGAGI. V was cut by 2 bases and J by 10 bases, with 14 bases left in between. Findings and limits, study-wide: In several patients, dominant TCR clone burden exceeded STAT3 mutant burden, suggesting STAT3 mutation arose secondarily. Some patients had persisting codominant clonotypes that could mask small clones. Every T-LGLL patient had at least one immunodominant TCRbeta clonotype. No sample exists from the first appearance of each clone.

Points on this clone: The antigen is undetermined.

Sequencing was performed with immunoSEQ multiplex PCR; in TCRdb, only in-frame clones are kept and a portion is missing. This sample has about 12,000 clones, with about three quarters found just once. Sequenced: peripheral blood mononuclear cells. The sequence was obtained from a man aged 60-69 years with T-cell large granular lymphocyte leukemia. Some clones in this sample may be carry-over from other donors' samples. The chain couples TRBV6-5 to TRBJ2-2; D tentatively reads TRBD1 or TRBD2 (6 bases each). In nucleotides, the CDR3 is TGTGCCAGCAGTTACAAATGGGGGGCCGAGGAGCTGTTTTTT. Its translation is CASSYKWGAEELFF.